These 9 T cell receptor beta chains were sequenced from one sample in a study of blood T cell repertoires in COVID-19. The protocol was immunoSEQ multiplex PCR, while the TCRdb copy is restricted to in-frame clones and leaves out a portion. The top ten hold roughly 1.5% of the sample, which has tens of thousands of clones, about nine tenths seen once. The sequencing sample was made of peripheral blood. The receptors here all came from a human donor with active COVID-19. The donor label of this sample is uncertain.

The V and J genes are TRBV11-2 and TRBJ2-7; 7 bases are a match to TRBD1. The CDR3 is made up of 14 amino acids. Germline CDR1 is SGHAT and CDR2 is FQNNGV. Losses at the gene ends were 1 base for V and 7 bases for J; bases not matched to a gene: 7. In DNA, the CDR3 is TGTGCCAGCAGCTTAGTCACAGGGGTAAGGGAGCAGTACTTC. The encoded protein is CASSLVTGVREQYF.

The chain combines TRBV14 with TRBJ1-2; TRBD1 might be the D (5 bases). CDR3 length: 14 amino acids. V was pared by 0 bases and J by 5 bases, with 10 bases between. CDR1 is SGHDN and CDR2 is FVKESK in the germline V gene. This chain's CDR3 is CASSQDRQGYGYTF. The DNA for the CDR3 is TGTGCCAGCAGCCAAGATCGGCAGGGATATGGCTACACCTTC.

The chain recombines TRBV29-1 with TRBJ2-2; possibly TRBD2 for D (6 bases). Germline CDR1 SQVTM, CDR2 ANQGSEA. The V gene lost 4 bases and the J gene lost 0 bases, with 12 bases spanning the gap. The CDR3 loop spans 15 amino acids. The CDR3 loop is CSVGTTGANTGELFF. CDR3 nucleotide sequence: TGCAGCGTTGGAACGACGGGGGCGAACACCGGGGAGCTGTTTTTT.

The CDR3 reads CASSLSGGLYPYEQYF. DNA of the CDR3: TGTGCCAGCAGCTTGTCCGGGGGGTTATATCCCTACGAGCAGTACTTC. The chain recombines TRBV5-4 with TRBJ2-7; 7 nucleotides line up with TRBD2. V lost 1 base to trimming and J lost 2 bases; unmatched junction nucleotides: 9. The CDR3 runs to 16 residues. Germline CDR1 reads SGHNT; CDR2 reads YYREEE (reference sequence).

In its sample, this clone was seen once. The chain is built from TRBV11-2 and TRBJ2-5; 7 bases are a match to TRBD2. The germline CDR1 and CDR2 sequences are SGHAT and FQNNGV. CDR3 length: 16 amino acids. With V trimmed by 2 bases and J by 2 bases, 8 bases remained unmatched. CDR3 coding DNA: TGTGCCAGCAGCTTATCGGGGGGAGGGATACAAGAGACCCAGTACTTC. Protein sequence: CASSLSGGGIQETQYF.

The chain couples TRBV6-6 to TRBJ1-1; D is possibly TRBD1 (5 bases). CDR3 length: 15 residues. The V end was cut by 7 bases, the J end by 5 bases, with 20 bases between. The germline gives CDR1 MNHNY, CDR2 SVGAGI (reference sequence). In DNA, the CDR3 is TGTGCCAGCATTCCCGGACGGGGGATTCGAACTGAAGCTTTCTTT. Protein product: CASIPGRGIRTEAFF.

This chain links TRBV24-1 with TRBJ2-4, with D possibly TRBD2 on 7 matching bases. This CDR3 has 15 amino acids. CDR1 and CDR2 (germline): KGHDR, SFDVKD. Trimming removed 5 bases at V and 5 bases at J, with 15 bases between. In DNA form, the CDR3 reads TGTGCCACCAGTGGGTCCAGGGGAGGGGAAAACATTCAGTACTTC. Its protein product is CATSGSRGGENIQYF.

This chain links TRBV10-3 with TRBJ1-2; the match to TRBD1 covers 10 bases. V was clipped by 6 bases and J by 8 bases; unmatched bases: 6. The CDR3 covers 13 residues. From germline, CDR1 is ENHRY and CDR2 SYGVKD. This chain's CDR3 is CAIRDRGVTGYTF. The CDR3, as DNA: TGTGCCATCAGGGACAGGGGGGTTACCGGCTACACCTTC.

V usage is TRBV18 and J usage is TRBJ2-3; 10 bases agree with TRBD1. The CDR3 totals 15 residues. The V segment lost 3 bases and the J segment 4 bases; nucleotides outside the gene matches: 4. From germline, CDR1 is KGHSH and CDR2 LQKENI. DNA of the CDR3: TGTGCCAGCTCACCCCCGGGGACAGGGGCAGATACGCAGTATTTT. Translated: CASSPPGTGADTQYF. Filled out from reference TRBV18 and TRBJ2-3, the complete variable domain reads NAGVMQNPRHLVRRRGQEARLRCSPMKGHSHVYWYRQLPEEGLKFMVYLQKENIIDESGMPKERFSAEFPKEGPSILRIQQVVRGDSAAYFCASSPPGTGADTQYFGPGTRLTVL.